The 29 T cell receptor beta chains given below trace back to one sample, sequenced in a study of beta chain features in type 1 diabetes. The study's findings and limits: Shortening of TCRB CDR3s, moderate but significant, appeared in all four CD4+ subsets of Type 1 diabetes patients.

Reverse transcription of all isolated RNA meant that expressed TCRB transcripts were sequenced. The repertoire was sequenced with immunoSEQ multiplex PCR; TCRdb's copy has only in-frame clones and lacks some. The repertoire has about 700,000 clones, over 10% of them found once; the top ten carry approximately 0.022%. Antigens for these TCRs are unknown. Material: naive CD4+ T cells from blood. These receptors all stem from a man aged 18 to 30 with type 1 diabetes.

The sample holds a few counts of this clone. The chain combines TRBV6-5 with TRBJ2-3; tentatively, D is TRBD1 (6 bases). The CDR3 is made up of 15 amino acids. The germline CDR1 and CDR2 sequences are MNHEY and SVGAGI. V gave up 2 bases and J gave up 6 bases, with 15 bases separating them. In DNA, the CDR3 is TGTGCCAGCAGTTACGCAGGGGTTTTAGCGGATACGCAGTATTTT. Encoded protein: CASSYAGVLADTQYF.

This clone was recorded a few times. The chain links TRBV4-1 to TRBJ1-1; 7 nucleotides agree with TRBD1. The germline V gene has CDR1 MGHRA and CDR2 YSYEKL. Trimming cost V 4 bases and J 10 bases; bases outside gene matches: 9. This CDR3 is built from 13 residues. CDR3 nucleotides: TGCGCCAGCAGCCCTGGGACAGCCGGTGGAGCTTTCTTT. Residues: CASSPGTAGGAFF.

This clone has a handful of counts. The chain employs TRBV27 and TRBJ1-3, with D unresolved. CDR1 is MNHEY, CDR2 SMNVEV, per germline (reference sequence). V was cut by 4 bases and J by 2 bases, with 9 bases left in between. The CDR3 runs 14 residues. In DNA form, the CDR3 reads TGTGCCAGCAGTTCCCGTAAAGCTGGAAACACCATATATTTT. Amino acids: CASSSRKAGNTIYF.

The chain has TRBV18 and TRBJ2-5; tentative D call: TRBD1 (5 bases). From germline, CDR1 is KGHSH and CDR2 LQKENI. This CDR3 region has 12 residues. Trimming removed 3 bases from V and 12 bases from J, with 14 bases in between. The CDR3 region is CASSPTTDLEYF. Written as DNA, the CDR3 is TGTGCCAGCTCACCGACGACAGACCTAGAGTACTTC.

In its sample, this clone was seen a few times. This rearrangement joins TRBV11-3 to TRBJ2-7; D tentatively reads TRBD1 or TRBD2 (5 bases each). With 1 base removed from V and 1 base from J, the gap between germline ends came to 11 bases. The CDR3 length is 15 residues. Germline V lookup: CDR1 SGHNT, CDR2 YENEEA. The CDR3 coding sequence is TGTGCCAGCAGCTTAGGGGACGGGGTTTCCTACGAGCAGTACTTC. Protein sequence: CASSLGDGVSYEQYF.

The J gene is TRBJ2-4, the V gene TRBV7-9; no firm D call. This CDR3 spans 13 amino acids. Germline V lookup: CDR1 SEHNR, CDR2 FQNEAQ (reference sequence). V dropped 3 bases and J dropped 7 bases, with 10 bases sitting between them. CDR3 nucleotides: TGTGCCAGCAGCTTTGACATAAACAACATTCAGTACTTC. Translated, it gives CASSFDINNIQYF.

The chain recombines TRBV15 with TRBJ1-2; the D is unclear. Germline CDR1 reads LNHNV; CDR2 reads YYDKDF (reference sequence). V shed 4 bases and J shed 4 bases, with 16 bases lying between them. This CDR3 contains 15 residues. CDR3 loop: CATSKDATRIYGYTF. CDR3 nucleotide sequence: TGTGCCACCAGCAAAGACGCGACACGGATCTATGGCTACACCTTC.

This clone came up a few times. The chain uses TRBV11-2 and TRBJ2-5; TRBD2 matches at 9 bases. V lost 5 bases to trimming and J lost 5 bases; unmatched junction nucleotides: 12. Germline assignment: CDR1 SGHAT and CDR2 FQNNGV. The CDR3 loop spans 16 amino acids. CDR3 in DNA: TGTGCCAGCAGCCCCCGCGGTAGCGGGGGTATTGAGACCCAGTACTTC. Its translation: CASSPRGSGGIETQYF.

The gene calls are TRBV29-1 and TRBJ1-2; unclear D gene. V dropped 1 base and J dropped 2 bases, with 14 bases sitting between them. Germline V lookup: CDR1 SQVTM, CDR2 ANQGSEA. This CDR3 comprises 15 residues. The CDR3 loop reads CSVEGTPRTNYGYTF. CDR3 bases: TGCAGCGTTGAAGGGACCCCCAGGACGAACTATGGCTACACCTTC.

This clone was detected a few times. Other nucleotide sequences from this sample produce the same CDR3. V is TRBV9 and J is TRBJ2-5; 12 bases match TRBD2. Germline CDR1 reads SGDLS; CDR2 reads YYNGEE. This CDR3 contains 15 residues. The V segment lost 0 bases and the J segment 5 bases; nucleotides outside the gene matches: 2. CDR3: CASSVGLAGEETQYF. The CDR3 bases are TGTGCCAGCAGCGTAGGACTAGCGGGGGAGGAGACCCAGTACTTC.

The rearrangement joins TRBV2 to TRBJ1-6; 9 nucleotides agree with TRBD1. This CDR3 has 15 amino acids. The J segment lost 7 bases and the V segment lost 6 bases, leaving 7 bases of the junction unmatched. The germline gives CDR1 SNHLY, CDR2 FYNNEI. The CDR3 reads CASRAGTGYNSPLHF. In nucleotides, the CDR3 is TGTGCCAGCAGAGCGGGGACAGGGTACAATTCACCCCTCCACTTT. The full variable domain, rest sourced from reference TRBV2 and TRBJ1-6, is EPEVTQTPSHQVTQMGQEVILRCVPISNHLYFYWYRQILGQKVEFLVSFYNNEISEKSEIFDDQFSVERPDGSNFTLKIRSTKLEDSAMYFCASRAGTGYNSPLHFGNGTRLTVT.

This sequence joins TRBV30 and TRBJ1-5, with TRBD1 as a possible D gene (6 bases). The CDR3 consists of 13 residues. The germline V gene has CDR1 GTSNPN and CDR2 SVGIG (reference sequence). V was shortened by 3 bases and J by 3 bases, with 9 bases between the two germline ends. The CDR3 sequence: CAWRGQFNQPQHF. DNA of the CDR3: TGTGCCTGGAGAGGACAGTTCAATCAGCCCCAGCATTTT.

This clone was seen a handful of times. This chain connects TRBV29-1 to TRBJ2-7, with D perhaps TRBD1 (5 bases). Trimming stripped 8 bases from V and 4 bases from J, with 12 bases between. The CDR3 totals 11 residues. The germline gives CDR1 SQVTM, CDR2 ANQGSEA. DNA of the CDR3: TGCAGCTGCCGGCAGGGATACGAGCAGTACTTC. It yields the protein CSCRQGYEQYF.

As regards this clone: Other DNA variants within this sample encode the same CDR3. The V call is TRBV5-1, the J call TRBJ1-1; D is uncertain. V shed 0 bases and J shed 0 bases, with 6 bases lying between them. The germline V gene encodes CDR1 SGHRS and CDR2 YFSETQ. The CDR3 covers 14 residues. The CDR3 region has the DNA TGCGCCAGCAGCTTGGACAGATTGAACACTGAAGCTTTCTTT. It translates to CASSLDRLNTEAFF.

This rearrangement joins TRBV7-2 to TRBJ2-7; a weak D match, TRBD1 (6 bases). Germline values: CDR1 SGHTA, CDR2 FQGNSA. The CDR3 is 14 residues long. The V end lost 1 base, the J end lost 6 bases, and 13 bases lay between the germline ends. The CDR3 here is CASSLGGPMGEQYF. The CDR3 DNA follows: TGTGCCAGCAGCTTAGGGGGGCCAATGGGCGAGCAGTACTTC.

Only a few counts were recorded for this clone. Additional DNA sequences in this sample encode the identical CDR3. V and J are TRBV5-4 and TRBJ2-5; 12 bases match TRBD2. J gave up 3 bases and V 0 bases, and 0 bases lay outside the gene matches. CDR1 and CDR2 (germline): SGHNT, YYREEE (reference sequence). CDR3 length: 15 residues. In nucleotides, the CDR3 is TGTGCCAGCAGCTTGGGACTAGCGGGGGAAGAGACCCAGTACTTC. Protein sequence: CASSLGLAGEETQYF.

This clone was counted between two and nine times. The chain links TRBV27 to TRBJ1-5, with unresolved D. Germline V gene lookup returns CDR1 MNHEY and CDR2 SMNVEV (reference sequence). This CDR3 has 16 residues. V lost 6 bases to trimming and J lost 1 base, with 16 bases between them. CDR3: CASSTKVGGSNQPQHF. The CDR3 DNA is TGTGCCAGCAGCACAAAGGTAGGTGGAAGCAATCAGCCCCAGCATTTT.

J is TRBJ2-7 and V is TRBV7-8; 8 positions match TRBD1. Per the germline V gene, CDR1 is SGHVS and CDR2 is FQNEAQ. V trimming: 5 bases; J trimming: 7 bases; junction bases outside the gene matches: 22. This CDR3 is built from 18 residues. CDR3 region: CASSPLNEFRGRVEEQYF. The DNA for the CDR3 is TGTGCCAGCAGCCCACTTAACGAATTCAGGGGGCGAGTGGAAGAGCAGTACTTC.

This clone came up a few times. CDR3 nucleotide sequence: TGTGCCAGCAGCCCTATGGGGCAGGGGACCACTGAAGCTTTCTTT. It yields the protein CASSPMGQGTTEAFF. This chain joins TRBV9 and TRBJ1-1; TRBD1 is a possible D gene (6 bases). CDR1 and CDR2 (germline): SGDLS, YYNGEE. The V and J ends lost 4 bases and 4 bases respectively, with 17 bases between them. The CDR3 totals 15 residues.

V gene TRBV2 combines with J gene TRBJ2-7; TRBD1 might be the D (5 bases). The V gene lost 5 bases and the J gene lost 6 bases, with 14 bases spanning the gap. CDR3 length: 13 amino acids. Germline V lookup: CDR1 SNHLY, CDR2 FYNNEI. The CDR3: CASSSQGSGEQYF. The DNA for the CDR3 is TGTGCCAGCAGTTCTCAGGGTAGTGGCGAGCAGTACTTC.

The chain joins TRBV6-6 to TRBJ2-5, with unresolved D. Germline-derived CDR1 and CDR2 are MNHNY and SVGAGI (reference sequence). This CDR3 spans 14 amino acids. V dropped 9 bases and J dropped 1 base, with 15 bases sitting between them. CDR3 protein: CASKGPGIQETQYF. CDR3 in DNA: TGTGCCAGTAAAGGGCCAGGCATCCAAGAGACCCAGTACTTC.

This clone was observed a few times. The chain uses TRBV20-1 and TRBJ1-5; D gene ambiguous. Trimming shortened V by 1 base and J by 6 bases, and 4 bases separated the two germline ends. Germline V gives CDR1 DFQATT, CDR2 SNEGSKA (reference sequence). This CDR3 has 11 amino acids. CDR3 sequence (DNA): TGCAGTGCTAGAGTGTCTCAGCCCCAGCATTTT. Its protein is CSARVSQPQHF.

In DNA form, the CDR3 reads TGCGCCTGCACGATACAGGGAACCGGGGAGCTGTTTTTT. Translation gives CACTIQGTGELFF. The chain recombines TRBV5-1 with TRBJ2-2; D might be TRBD1 (6 bases). Trimming cost V 10 bases and J 5 bases, with 15 bases left between them. The CDR3 spans 13 residues. Germline V gene lookup returns CDR1 SGHRS and CDR2 YFSETQ.

The CDR3 is CAILGGTQYF. CDR3 nucleotide sequence: TGCGCCATCCTGGGGGGGACCCAGTACTTC. The chain combines TRBV23-1 with TRBJ2-5; possibly TRBD2 for D (6 bases). TRBV23-1 is marked as an open reading frame, function uncertain. This CDR3 comprises 10 residues. Trimming left V 10 bases short and J 7 bases short, with 10 bases between.

The chain has TRBV27 and TRBJ2-2, with D possibly TRBD1 on 6 matching bases. CDR1 MNHEY and CDR2 SMNVEV come from the germline V gene (reference sequence). This CDR3 is 14 amino acids long. V lost 5 bases and J 8 bases, leaving 15 bases between the germline ends. The CDR3 is CASSISTGNGELFF. In DNA, the CDR3 is TGTGCCAGCAGTATCTCGACAGGAAATGGGGAGCTGTTTTTT.

The table lists this clone with a few counts. The J gene is TRBJ2-5, the V gene TRBV10-3; 7 bases align to TRBD1. The CDR3 sequence is 15 residues long. CDR1 is ENHRY, CDR2 SYGVKD, per germline. Unmatched junction bases numbered 11, after V lost 6 bases and J lost 4 bases. In nucleotides, the CDR3 is TGTGCCATCAGGGTTGGGACAGCAGTCGGAGAGACCCAGTACTTC. It encodes CAIRVGTAVGETQYF.

This chain connects TRBV11-2 to TRBJ2-2; D gene ambiguous. The V end was cut by 3 bases, the J end by 5 bases, with 7 bases between. The CDR3 sequence is 13 residues long. Germline CDR1 is SGHAT and CDR2 is FQNNGV. CDR3 nucleotides: TGTGCCAGCAGCTTTATGGGAACCGGGGAGCTGTTTTTT. It yields the protein CASSFMGTGELFF.

V usage is TRBV7-8 and J usage is TRBJ1-3; no reliable D call. The germline V gene has CDR1 SGHVS and CDR2 FQNEAQ. This CDR3 region has 15 residues. Trimming left V 6 bases short and J 1 base short, with 13 bases between. The CDR3 DNA follows: TGTGCCAGCAGGCCACTCCCAGGATCTGGAAACACCATATATTTT. It translates to CASRPLPGSGNTIYF.

The chain is built from TRBV18 and TRBJ1-2; 9 positions match TRBD1. V shed 5 bases and J 6 bases; nucleotides not matched to a gene: 4. This CDR3 contains 13 residues. Germline V lookup: CDR1 KGHSH, CDR2 LQKENI. CDR3 DNA: TGTGCCAGCTCATCGGGGACAGGGAATGGCTACACCTTC. It encodes CASSSGTGNGYTF.